What follows are 4 T cell receptor beta chains derived from one specimen sequenced in a study of T cells after yellow fever vaccination. TCRdb ran MiXCR on the 5' RACE reads and lists one entry per CDR3 protein. The sample consists of under 600,000 distinct CDR3 sequences, approximately 15% of them appearing once. The sequencing here drew on PBMCs, taken on the day of the yellow fever booster vaccination. The receptors here all came from a man between 25 and 39 years old who received the YFV17D yellow fever vaccine.

This clonotype showed up many times. The DNA of the CDR3 is TGTGCCAGCAGCTATGGGATGGCGTTACTAGCGGAGGGCTCCTACGAGCAGTACTTC. It encodes CASSYGMALLAEGSYEQYF. The chain employs TRBV5-4 and TRBJ2-7; 8 bases line up with TRBD2. Trimming removed 3 bases from V and 0 bases from J; junction bases left unmatched: 17. This CDR3 region has 19 residues. The germline CDR1 and CDR2 sequences are SGHNT and YYREEE (reference sequence).

The rearrangement joins TRBV7-8 to TRBJ2-1; 7 nucleotides line up with TRBD2. Looked up from germline, CDR1 is SGHVS and CDR2 is FQNEAQ. J gave up 3 bases and V 1 base, and 12 bases lay outside the gene matches. The CDR3 loop spans 18 amino acids. The CDR3 is CASSLVIGAGVLYNEQFF. CDR3 DNA sequence: TGTGCCAGCAGCTTAGTCATCGGCGCGGGAGTCCTCTACAATGAGCAGTTCTTC. Together with reference TRBV7-8 and TRBJ2-1, the CDR3 gives the full variable domain: GAGVSQSPRYKVAKRGQDVALRCDPISGHVSLFWYQQALGQGPEFLTYFQNEAQLDKSGLPSDRFFAERPEGSVSTLKIQRTQQEDSAVYLCASSLVIGAGVLYNEQFFGPGTRLTVL.

The rearrangement joins TRBV5-1 to TRBJ2-1, with D perhaps TRBD2 (5 bases). Trimming removed 5 bases at V and 5 bases at J, with 17 bases between. Germline lookup yields CDR1 SGHRS and CDR2 YFSETQ. The CDR3 is 15 residues long. The CDR3 reads CASSQAVLAHNEQFF. The DNA of the CDR3 is TGCGCCAGCAGTCAAGCGGTCCTGGCACACAATGAGCAGTTCTTC.

The table lists this clonotype with a few counts. The chain combines TRBV7-2 with TRBJ2-3; D may match TRBD1 or TRBD2 (5 bases each). Germline values: CDR1 SGHTA, CDR2 FQGNSA. V was pared by 2 bases and J by 4 bases, with 10 bases between. The CDR3 has 14 amino acids. CDR3 nucleotide sequence: TGTGCCAGCAGCTTACGGGGACGGCCAGATACGCAGTATTTT. It translates to CASSLRGRPDTQYF. Full variable domain (remainder filled in from reference TRBV7-2 and TRBJ2-3): GAGVSQSPSNKVTEKGKDVELRCDPISGHTALYWYRQSLGQGLEFLIYFQGNSAPDKSGLPSDRFSAERTGGSVSTLTIQRTQQEDSAVYLCASSLRGRPDTQYFGPGTRLTVL.